This TCR beta chain was sequenced in a study of beta chain features in type 1 diabetes. By way of CD45RO/CCR7/CD25/CD127/CD95/CD27, the CD4+ regulatory, stem cell-like memory, central memory and naive cells were sorted. cDNA synthesis used the whole RNA isolate, giving expressed TCRB sequences. The average read count of naive, central memory and regulatory T cell samples was some 3.9 million. Using immunoSEQ multiplex PCR, the repertoire was profiled, and TCRdb retains in-frame clones only, with some absent. The table has about 230,000 clones, 9.6% seen once; the top ten hold approximately 0.03%. The CDR3 spans 13 residues. V shed 2 bases and J shed 2 bases, with 6 bases lying between them. Germline lookup yields CDR1 SGHDN and CDR2 FVKESK.

The sample was naive CD4+ T cells from blood. The TCR originated in a woman between 18 and 29 years old in good health. The chain combines TRBV14 with TRBJ2-5, with no clear D. CDR3 residues: CASSQHSQETQYF. CDR3 in DNA: TGTGCCAGCAGCCAACACTCACAAGAGACCCAGTACTTC.